The 22 T cell receptor beta chains below were found in one sample sequenced in a study of blood T cell repertoires in COVID-19. Assay used: immunoSEQ multiplex PCR; TCRdb lists only in-frame clones, some missing. The table has about 100,000 clones, 60% to 85% seen once. Source material: peripheral blood. The receptors originated from a woman of 80 years or more with active or convalescent COVID-19.

V gene TRBV7-9 combines with J gene TRBJ1-5; possible D gene TRBD1, 6 bases. The CDR3 sequence is 15 residues long. The V gene's germline CDR1 is SEHNR and CDR2 FQNEAQ (reference sequence). V was trimmed by 5 bases and J by 4 bases, leaving 15 bases between them. The CDR3 region has the DNA TGTGCCAGCAGCCCGCAGGGGAGTGGAAATCAGCCCCAGCATTTT. Amino acids: CASSPQGSGNQPQHF. Combining the CDR3 with reference TRBV7-9 and TRBJ1-5 gives the whole variable domain DTGVSQNPRHKITKRGQNVTFRCDPISEHNRLYWYRQTLGQGPEFLTYFQNEAQLEKSRLLSDRFSAERPKGSFSTLEIQRTEQGDSAMYLCASSPQGSGNQPQHFGDGTRLSIL.

This clone was seen just once. This rearrangement joins TRBV7-3 to TRBJ2-1; a weak D match, TRBD2 (5 bases). Between the trimmed V and J ends, which lost 4 bases and 5 bases, there was a span of 12 bases. The germline V gene has CDR1 SGHTA and CDR2 FQGTGA. The CDR3 extends over 14 amino acids. The CDR3 loop is CASSSRGINNEQFF. Written as DNA, the CDR3 is TGTGCCAGCAGCTCCAGAGGGATCAACAATGAGCAGTTCTTC. Full variable domain (remainder filled in from reference TRBV7-3 and TRBJ2-1): GAGVSQTPSNKVTEKGKYVELRCDPISGHTALYWYRQSLGQGPEFLIYFQGTGAADDSGLPNDRFFAVRPEGSVSTLKIQRTERGDSAVYLCASSSRGINNEQFFGPGTRLTVL.

As to this clone: Relative to the germline gene, one junction end is altered; a read error may explain this. The V call is TRBV5-1, the J call TRBJ2-7, with 9 bases identical to TRBD2. Germline V gene lookup returns CDR1 SGHRS and CDR2 YFSETQ. This CDR3 is 14 amino acids long. The CDR3: CASSISGSLDEQYF. The CDR3 bases are TGTGCCAGCAGCATTAGCGGGAGTCTCGACGAGCAGTACTTC.

V and J are TRBV3-1 (or the pseudogene TRBV3-2) and TRBJ1-2; D gene uncertain. This CDR3 region has 14 residues. The V and J ends lost 5 bases and 5 bases respectively, with 15 bases between them. From germline, CDR1 is LGHDT and CDR2 YNNKEL (reference sequence). In DNA, the CDR3 is TGTGCCAGCAGCTACAGAGCACAAACATATGGCTACACCTTC. Residues: CASSYRAQTYGYTF.

This clone has just one count. The rearrangement links TRBV14 to TRBJ1-6; weak D call: TRBD1 (6 bases). This CDR3 spans 14 amino acids. The V gene lost 5 bases and the J gene lost 5 bases, with 10 bases spanning the gap. The germline V gene encodes CDR1 SGHDN and CDR2 FVKESK. The CDR3 loop is CASSGQIHNSPLHF. The DNA of the CDR3 is TGTGCCAGCAGCGGACAGATTCATAATTCACCCCTCCACTTT.

This chain connects TRBV7-8 to TRBJ2-5; possibly TRBD2 for D (5 bases). CDR3 length equals 14 residues. V dropped 1 base and J dropped 12 bases, with 18 bases sitting between them. From germline, CDR1 is SGHVS and CDR2 FQNEAQ. In nucleotides, the CDR3 is TGTGCCAGCAGCTTAGAGACGTGGCCCGGGGTGGAGTACTTC. Its protein product is CASSLETWPGVEYF.

V is TRBV6-2 or TRBV6-3 and J is TRBJ1-5; 7 bases agree with TRBD1. Germline values: CDR1 MNHEY, CDR2 SVGEGT. This CDR3 is built from 18 residues. J was trimmed by 5 bases and V by 2 bases; bases with no gene match: 15. In DNA form, the CDR3 reads TGTGCCAGCAGTTACACCCCAGGGGGACCAAGAGGGGATCAGCCCCAGCATTTT. It codes for CASSYTPGGPRGDQPQHF.

The CDR3 spells CASSEAGVITGELFF. The CDR3 region has the DNA TGTGCCAGCAGTGAAGCCGGGGTCATAACCGGGGAGCTGTTTTTT. This sequence joins TRBV2 and TRBJ2-2; D possibly corresponds to TRBD2 (5 bases). The V gene's germline CDR1 is SNHLY and CDR2 FYNNEI. The CDR3 covers 15 residues. V lost 0 bases and J lost 5, with 10 bases in between.

The gene calls are TRBV5-6 and TRBJ2-7, with a possible D match to TRBD1 (6 bases). The V gene's germline CDR1 is SGHDT and CDR2 YYEEEE. The ends were cut back, 2 bases at V and 3 bases at J, with 18 bases in the middle. The CDR3 sequence is 16 residues long. The CDR3 protein is CASSLVGRSTGYEQYF. The CDR3 nucleotides are TGTGCCAGCAGCTTAGTGGGGCGGTCGACAGGCTACGAGCAGTACTTC.

This chain joins TRBV7-3 and TRBJ2-6; D is perhaps TRBD2 (5 bases). Germline V gene data show CDR1 as SGHTA and CDR2 as FQGTGA. V lost 5 bases, J lost 4 bases, and 18 bases lay in between. CDR3 length: 17 residues. The CDR3 DNA reads as TGTGCCAGCAGCCCCTTATGGTCCGGGGTGGGGGCCAACGTCCTGACTTTC. Amino acid sequence: CASSPLWSGVGANVLTF.

The genes are TRBV18 and TRBJ1-2; 10 bases fit TRBD1. The trim removed 4 bases at V and 6 bases at J, leaving 11 bases unmatched. This CDR3 contains 16 residues. Germline V lookup: CDR1 KGHSH, CDR2 LQKENI. Here the CDR3 DNA reads TGTGCCAGCTCACGGCCGGGACAGGGGATTCGAGATGGCTACACCTTC. Protein product: CASSRPGQGIRDGYTF.

The chain uses TRBV18 and TRBJ1-2; D is undetermined. Germline-derived CDR1 and CDR2 are KGHSH and LQKENI. Trimming pared 6 bases from V and 1 base from J, leaving 9 bases between. The CDR3 totals 13 residues. The CDR3, as DNA: TGTGCCAGCTCGCTACAGAATAACTATGGCTACACCTTC. This encodes CASSLQNNYGYTF.

With regard to this clone: Compared with germline, one end of the junction differs, possibly owing to a read error. V gene TRBV5-1 combines with J gene TRBJ1-4; 8 nucleotides align to TRBD1. There are 13 residues in the CDR3. The germline CDR1 and CDR2 sequences are SGHRS and YFSETQ. CDR3 sequence (DNA): TGTGCCAGTGGACAGGGAGGATCTGAAAAACTGTTTTTT. Translation: CASGQGGSEKLFF.

This chain joins TRBV2 and TRBJ2-4; D unresolved. Trimming took off 2 bases at V and 5 bases at J, with 4 bases between the two ends. This CDR3 is built from 12 residues. Germline V CDR1 and CDR2: SNHLY, FYNNEI. The CDR3 nucleotides read TGTGCCAGCAGTGAACCCGAAAACATTCAGTACTTC. This codes for CASSEPENIQYF.

The chain couples TRBV7-9 to TRBJ2-1; TRBD1 might be the D (5 bases). Germline V gives CDR1 SEHNR, CDR2 FQNEAQ (reference sequence). Deletions cut 6 bases from V and 15 bases from J, with 18 bases between. There are 12 residues in the CDR3. DNA of the CDR3: TGTGCCAGCAGTTCATACCAGGGATTAACGTTCTTC. This sequence encodes CASSSYQGLTFF.

The rearrangement joins TRBV11-1 to TRBJ2-7; 10 bases match TRBD2. This CDR3 region has 15 residues. Trimming cost V 3 bases and J 7 bases; bases outside gene matches: 9. Germline loops: CDR1 SGHAT, CDR2 FQDESV (reference sequence). CDR3 in DNA: TGTGCCAGCAGCTTTCGGGCTAGCGGGAGCAGGGAGCAGTACTTC. Translating gives CASSFRASGSREQYF.

The V call is TRBV6-1, the J call TRBJ1-2; possible D gene TRBD1, 5 bases. V gave up 2 bases and J gave up 4 bases, with 5 bases separating them. The CDR3 is 12 residues long. From germline, CDR1 is MNHNS and CDR2 SASEGT. CDR3 nucleotide sequence: TGTGCCAGCAGTGAACAGGGCTATGGCTACACCTTC. Amino acids: CASSEQGYGYTF.

The chain joins TRBV7-8 to TRBJ2-5; unclear D gene. Germline values: CDR1 SGHVS, CDR2 FQNEAQ. CDR3 length: 14 amino acids. V shed 1 base and J shed 7 bases, with 13 bases lying between them. This CDR3 is CASSLVALVGTQYF. The CDR3 region has the DNA TGTGCCAGCAGCTTAGTCGCGCTAGTCGGGACCCAGTACTTC.

The CDR3 reads CASSLGGGDRESEQYF. The CDR3 DNA reads as TGTGCCAGCAGCTTGGGAGGTGGGGACAGGGAGAGCGAGCAGTACTTC. This chain connects TRBV5-4 to TRBJ2-7; TRBD1 matches 9 bases. V trimming: 0 bases; J trimming: 6 bases; junction bases outside the gene matches: 10. The V gene's germline CDR1 is SGHNT and CDR2 YYREEE (reference sequence). The CDR3 spans 16 residues. The full variable domain, in which reference TRBV5-4 and TRBJ2-7 provide the parts outside the CDR3, is ETGVTQSPTHLIKTRGQQVTLRCSSQSGHNTVSWYQQALGQGPQFIFQYYREEENGRGNFPPRFSGLQFPNYSSELNVNALELDDSALYLCASSLGGGDRESEQYFGPGTRLTVT.

This clone has only a few counts. The genes are TRBV2 and TRBJ2-7; D unresolved. This CDR3 region has 13 residues. V lost 4 bases, J lost 6 bases, and 13 bases lay in between. Germline V CDR1 and CDR2: SNHLY, FYNNEI. The CDR3 bases are TGTGCCAGCAGTGTCACATACTACGGCGAGCAGTACTTC. Protein product: CASSVTYYGEQYF.

This clone came up a few times. The junction and the germline gene differ at one end; a read error may be behind it. This rearrangement joins TRBV5-1 to TRBJ1-5; D possibly corresponds to TRBD1 (6 bases). This CDR3 has 15 amino acids. Germline CDR1 and CDR2: SGHRS and YFSETQ. CDR3 coding DNA: TGTGCCAGCAGGTGGACAGCAGATAGCAATCAGCCCCAGCATTTT. Protein sequence: CASRWTADSNQPQHF.

The chain recombines TRBV2 with TRBJ2-7, with D possibly matching TRBD1 (6 bases). This CDR3 has 13 amino acids. Between the trimmed V and J ends, which lost 9 bases and 4 bases, there was a span of 16 bases. Germline assignment: CDR1 SNHLY and CDR2 FYNNEI. This CDR3 reads CASQEDSRYEQYF. As DNA, the CDR3 is TGTGCCAGTCAGGAGGACAGCCGATACGAGCAGTACTTC.